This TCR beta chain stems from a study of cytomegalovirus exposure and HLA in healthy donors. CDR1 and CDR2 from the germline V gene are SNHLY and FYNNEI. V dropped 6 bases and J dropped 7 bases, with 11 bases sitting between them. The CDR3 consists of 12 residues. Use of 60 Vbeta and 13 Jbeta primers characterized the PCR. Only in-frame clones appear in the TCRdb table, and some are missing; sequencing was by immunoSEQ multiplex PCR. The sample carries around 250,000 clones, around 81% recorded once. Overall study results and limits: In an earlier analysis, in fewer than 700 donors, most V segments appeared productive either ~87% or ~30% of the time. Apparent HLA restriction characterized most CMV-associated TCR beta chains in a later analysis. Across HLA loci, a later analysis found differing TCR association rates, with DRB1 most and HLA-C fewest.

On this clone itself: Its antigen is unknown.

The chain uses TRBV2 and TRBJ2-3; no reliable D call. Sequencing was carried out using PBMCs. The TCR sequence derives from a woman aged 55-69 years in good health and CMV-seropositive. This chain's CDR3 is CASSEQSHTQYF. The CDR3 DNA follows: TGTGCCAGCAGCGAACAGTCTCATACGCAGTATTTT.